This passage covers 21 T cell receptor beta chains from one sample sequenced in a study of early stage breast cancer tumors. Here immunoSEQ multiplex PCR was the method, and the copy in TCRdb shows in-frame clones only, minus some. The sample consists of about 72,000 clones, approximately 80% of them appearing once. Sequencing was done on a sample of blood. Receptors were obtained from a person between 55 and 69 years old with breast cancer.

This clone was counted between two and nine times. The chain carries TRBV5-4 and TRBJ2-7, with 7 bases identical to TRBD2. Germline trimming cut 3 bases from V and 3 bases from J; bases unmatched to any gene: 9. This CDR3 has 15 residues. CDR1 SGHNT and CDR2 YYREEE come from the germline V gene (reference sequence). The CDR3 protein is CASSWERGLHYEQYF. CDR3 in DNA: TGTGCCAGCAGCTGGGAGCGGGGACTCCACTACGAGCAGTACTTC.

The chain combines TRBV7-3 with TRBJ2-7, with 12 nucleotides matching TRBD1. The CDR3 loop spans 15 amino acids. Germline assignment: CDR1 SGHTA and CDR2 FQGTGA. With 5 bases clipped from V and 4 bases from J, the junction kept 6 bases outside the gene matches. DNA of the CDR3: TGTGCCAGCAGCACCGGGACAGGGGGCGTTTACGAGCAGTACTTC. It yields the protein CASSTGTGGVYEQYF.

To note about this clone: Other DNA sequences in this sample translate to the same CDR3. The rearrangement joins TRBV28 to TRBJ2-7; tentatively, D is TRBD1 (6 bases). Germline values: CDR1 MDHEN, CDR2 SYDVKM. V lost 6 bases and J 2 bases, leaving 11 bases between the germline ends. The CDR3 is made up of 13 amino acids. The CDR3 here is CASSLGHTYEQYF. The CDR3 region has the DNA TGTGCCAGCAGCCTGGGACATACCTACGAGCAGTACTTC.

The rearrangement joins TRBV6-1 to TRBJ1-1; D may be TRBD1 (5 bases). CDR3 size: 13 residues. Per germline, CDR1 MNHNS and CDR2 SASEGT. The V gene lost 6 bases and the J gene lost 1 base, with 9 bases spanning the gap. The CDR3 DNA sequence: TGTGCCAGCAGCGTCGGGGCGAACACTGAAGCTTTCTTT. Translating it yields CASSVGANTEAFF.

This chain uses TRBV10-3 with TRBJ2-6; 10 nucleotides match TRBD1. The J segment lost 0 bases and the V segment lost 9 bases, leaving 5 bases of the junction unmatched. The germline CDR1 and CDR2 sequences are ENHRY and SYGVKD. This CDR3 contains 16 residues. CDR3 region: CAMGTGDFSGANVLTF. The CDR3 bases are TGTGCCATGGGGACAGGGGATTTCTCTGGGGCCAACGTCCTGACTTTC.

The rearrangement uses TRBV6-1 and TRBJ1-2, with TRBD1 matching over 9 bases. J lost 6 bases, V lost 10 bases, and 6 bases had no gene match. CDR3 length equals 12 residues. Germline V gene sequence: CDR1 MNHNS, CDR2 SASEGT. The CDR3 DNA is TGTGCCACCCAGACAGGGGGTGATGGCTACACCTTC. Translated: CATQTGGDGYTF.

This sequence joins TRBV13 and TRBJ2-4; D gene uncertain. From germline, CDR1 is PRHDT and CDR2 FYEKMQ (reference sequence). V lost 1 base, J lost 0 bases, and 7 bases lay in between. The CDR3 runs 15 residues. The CDR3, as DNA: TGTGCCAGCAGCTTAGCGGCCGCAGCCAAAAACATTCAGTACTTC. It yields the protein CASSLAAAAKNIQYF.

This sequence joins TRBV28 and TRBJ2-4; TRBD1 matches 9 bases. CDR1 is MDHEN and CDR2 is SYDVKM in the germline V gene. V was clipped by 2 bases and J by 8 bases; unmatched bases: 7. The CDR3 loop spans 15 amino acids. The DNA for the CDR3 is TGTGCCAGCAGTTTACGGACAGGGGCCGGAGACATTCAGTACTTC. Its translation: CASSLRTGAGDIQYF.

The chain carries TRBV4-2 and TRBJ2-1; 7 bases map to TRBD2. V was pared by 0 bases and J by 9 bases, with 8 bases of the junction left unmatched. Germline lookup yields CDR1 LGHNA and CDR2 YNFKEQ. The CDR3 has 15 residues. CDR3: CASSQDRGGSGEQFF. CDR3 sequence (DNA): TGTGCCAGCAGCCAAGATAGAGGCGGGAGTGGTGAGCAGTTCTTC.

This chain joins TRBV11-3 and TRBJ2-1; 8 bases are a match to TRBD2. V was pared by 6 bases and J by 8 bases, with 6 bases of the junction left unmatched. This CDR3 has 13 amino acids. Germline CDR1 and CDR2: SGHNT and YENEEA. Written as DNA, the CDR3 is TGTGCCAGCAGGGGAACCGGGGGGGATGAGCAGTTCTTC. Its translation: CASRGTGGDEQFF.

This clone was seen only a few times. The rearrangement links TRBV5-4 to TRBJ2-6; no definite D call. The V end was cut by 4 bases, the J end by 0 bases, with 11 bases between. The CDR3 covers 16 residues. CDR1 is SGHNT and CDR2 is YYREEE in the germline V gene (reference sequence). The CDR3 reads CASSAQRSSGANVLTF. DNA of the CDR3: TGTGCCAGCAGCGCCCAGAGGAGCTCTGGGGCCAACGTCCTGACTTTC.

The chain uses TRBV28 and TRBJ2-2; D assignment may be TRBD1 or TRBD2 (6 bases each). Germline values: CDR1 MDHEN, CDR2 SYDVKM. Trimming took 8 bases from V and 2 from J, leaving 12 bases between them. CDR3 length equals 14 residues. In DNA form, the CDR3 reads TGTGCCAGCCTGGGGGCGGGAAACACCGGGGAGCTGTTTTTT. It yields the protein CASLGAGNTGELFF.

The rearrangement joins TRBV11-3 to TRBJ2-7, with 8 bases matching TRBD2. V dropped 5 bases and J dropped 3; count of bases not matched to a gene: 9. The CDR3 extends over 15 amino acids. The germline V gene encodes CDR1 SGHNT and CDR2 YENEEA. CDR3 sequence: CASSPGGQGGYEQYF. DNA for the CDR3: TGTGCCAGCAGCCCGGGGGGGCAGGGCGGCTACGAGCAGTACTTC.

The chain is built from TRBV7-9 and TRBJ2-7; D is undetermined. The CDR3 has 16 amino acids. V shed 2 bases and J shed 7 bases, with 21 bases lying between them. Germline CDR1 is SEHNR and CDR2 is FQNEAQ (reference sequence). In nucleotides, the CDR3 is TGTGCCAGCAGCTTACAGTTCCAGGTGGCTTCTTCGGAGCAGTACTTC. Amino acids: CASSLQFQVASSEQYF.

This CDR3 reads CASSRAGQPQETQYF. The CDR3 DNA reads TGCGCCAGCAGCCGGGCGGGACAGCCTCAAGAGACCCAGTACTTC. V gene TRBV5-1 combines with J gene TRBJ2-5, with a weak D call TRBD1 (7 bases). V shed 4 bases and J shed 2 bases, with 15 bases lying between them. The length of the CDR3 is 15 residues. The germline CDR1 and CDR2 sequences are SGHRS and YFSETQ.

This clone was detected a few times. The chain couples TRBV7-8 to TRBJ1-4; maybe TRBD1 (6 bases). Germline V gene sequence: CDR1 SGHVS, CDR2 FQNEAQ. Trimming left V 0 bases short and J 5 bases short, with 13 bases between. This CDR3 has 16 residues. CDR3: CASSLAGGGYNEKLFF. The CDR3 DNA follows: TGTGCCAGCAGCTTAGCGGGTGGGGGCTACAATGAAAAACTGTTTTTT.

The table lists this clone with a count of one. The V call is TRBV10-3, the J call TRBJ1-1; 7 bases are a match to TRBD1. From germline, CDR1 is ENHRY and CDR2 SYGVKD. The CDR3 is 17 residues long. Trimming at V came to 7 bases and at J to 3 bases, leaving 17 bases not matched to a gene. CDR3 coding DNA: TGTGCCATCAAGGGGAATGGAGGGGGCGCTGGGGACACTGAAGCTTTCTTT. Protein: CAIKGNGGGAGDTEAFF.

The genes are TRBV10-2 and TRBJ1-1, with D hard to call. The CDR3 consists of 13 residues. CDR1 is WSHSY and CDR2 is SAAADI in the germline V gene. Between the trimmed V and J ends, which lost 11 bases and 4 bases, there was a span of 17 bases. The CDR3 DNA sequence: TGCGCCCATCACGGGGAGGAATGCACTGAAGCTTTCTTT. It codes for CAHHGEECTEAFF.

The V gene is TRBV7-8, the J gene TRBJ2-2; tentative D call: TRBD2 (5 bases). Deletions cut 3 bases from V and 4 bases from J, with 15 bases between. CDR1 and CDR2 (germline): SGHVS, FQNEAQ. This CDR3 spans 16 amino acids. CDR3 in DNA: TGTGCCAGCAGCTTTTATGCGCGCCGGGGCACCGGGGAGCTGTTTTTT. It specifies CASSFYARRGTGELFF.

The chain is built from TRBV7-9 and TRBJ1-2; D perhaps matches TRBD1 (5 bases). Germline CDR1 SEHNR, CDR2 FQNEAQ (reference sequence). This CDR3 spans 12 amino acids. Trimming left V 7 bases short and J 7 bases short, with 13 bases between. This CDR3 is CASKNLGTGYTF. CDR3 sequence (DNA): TGTGCCAGCAAAAACCTCGGGACTGGCTACACCTTC. Complete variable domain (other parts from reference TRBV7-9 and TRBJ1-2): DTGVSQNPRHKITKRGQNVTFRCDPISEHNRLYWYRQTLGQGPEFLTYFQNEAQLEKSRLLSDRFSAERPKGSFSTLEIQRTEQGDSAMYLCASKNLGTGYTFGSGTRLTVV.

This clone was counted a single time. The chain is built from TRBV18 and TRBJ1-3; 7 positions agree with TRBD1. This CDR3 region has 13 residues. V shed 3 bases, J shed 4 bases, and the junction held 0 bases outside the gene matches. Germline V lookup: CDR1 KGHSH, CDR2 LQKENI. CDR3 nucleotide sequence: TGTGCCAGCTCACCGGGACAGGGAAACACCATATATTTT. The encoded protein is CASSPGQGNTIYF.